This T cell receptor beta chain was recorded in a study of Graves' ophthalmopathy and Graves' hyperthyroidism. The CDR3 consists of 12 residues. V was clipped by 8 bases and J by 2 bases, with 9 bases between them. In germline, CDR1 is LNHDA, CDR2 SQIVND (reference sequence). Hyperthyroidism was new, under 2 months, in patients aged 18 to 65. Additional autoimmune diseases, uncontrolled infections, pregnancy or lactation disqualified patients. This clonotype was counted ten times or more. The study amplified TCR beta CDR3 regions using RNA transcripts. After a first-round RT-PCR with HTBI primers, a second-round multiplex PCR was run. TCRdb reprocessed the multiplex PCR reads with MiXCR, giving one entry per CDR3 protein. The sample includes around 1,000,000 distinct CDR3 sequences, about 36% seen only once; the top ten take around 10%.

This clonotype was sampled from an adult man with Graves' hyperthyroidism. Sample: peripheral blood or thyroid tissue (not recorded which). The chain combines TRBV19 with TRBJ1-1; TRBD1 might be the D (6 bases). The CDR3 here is CASRTVNTEAFF. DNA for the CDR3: TGTGCCAGTCGGACAGTAAACACTGAAGCTTTCTTT.